The clone carrying this T cell receptor beta chain was observed a few times. The antigen is not known. Trimming pared 1 base from V and 3 bases from J, leaving 9 bases between. This CDR3 comprises 13 residues. CDR1 is DFQATT and CDR2 is SNEGSKA in the germline V gene (reference sequence). These data belong to a study of response to subunit inactivated influenza vaccine. Overall study findings and caveats: Authors suggested each seasonal influenza vaccination recruits few new T cells.

TCRdb reprocessed the RT-PCR reads via MiXCR and lists one record per CDR3 protein. This repertoire shows 500,000 to 750,000 distinct CDR3 sequences, about 14% found once; its top ten account for approximately 10%. This receptor was taken from a man in his fifties who received an inactivated influenza vaccine. The chain uses TRBV20-1 and TRBJ1-1; D unclear. Material: PBMCs from blood, obtained approximately 12 days after vaccination. CDR3 DNA: TGCAGTGCTAGAGGTTGGGGTGACACTGAAGCTTTCTTT. This translates into CSARGWGDTEAFF.